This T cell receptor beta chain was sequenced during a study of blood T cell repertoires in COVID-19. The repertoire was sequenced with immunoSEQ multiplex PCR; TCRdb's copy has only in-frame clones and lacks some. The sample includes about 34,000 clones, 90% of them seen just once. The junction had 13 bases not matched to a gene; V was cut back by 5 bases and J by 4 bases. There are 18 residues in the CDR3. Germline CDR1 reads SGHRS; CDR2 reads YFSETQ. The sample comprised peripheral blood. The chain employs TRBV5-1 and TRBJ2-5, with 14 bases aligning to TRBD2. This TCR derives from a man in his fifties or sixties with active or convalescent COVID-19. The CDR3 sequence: CASRRLAGGPSVRETQYF. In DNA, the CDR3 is TGCGCCAGCAGGAGACTAGCGGGAGGGCCCTCCGTGCGAGAGACCCAGTACTTC.